This T cell receptor beta chain was identified during a study of a mutant IDH1 vaccine in newly diagnosed glioma (dated by TCRdb to about 2021). About the investigation overall: Eight vaccinations were administered to patients in weeks 1, 3, 5, 7, 11, 15, 19 and 23, corresponding to visits V03 through V10. Vaccination began 4-6 weeks after radiotherapy alone, or alongside temozolomide cycles in the chemotherapy-containing groups. Of the approximately 34 patients who were treated, about 62% were male and around 40% were female, and the mean age was roughly 40 years. Prior to enrollment, standard therapy consisting of radiotherapy alone, temozolomide alone, or radiochemotherapy with temozolomide had been administered to patients, with the combination being received by most patients. Peripheral blood samples were drawn at six visits, namely V03 (baseline), V05, V07, V10, V12 and V13. For exploratory analyses, about two dozen treated patients had longitudinal TCRB deep sequencing done wherever samples were available. What the study reported, not specific to this receptor: Immune responses induced by the vaccine were seen in roughly 95% of patients across multiple MHC alleles. According to the authors, sample limitations meant that analyses of patient blood samples could not be reproduced. Pseudoprogression seemed to be unrelated to changes in the top peripheral T cell clonotypes found by TCRB sequencing. Availability determined which PBMC samples were chosen for TCRB deep sequencing.

The library was generated by the immunoSEQ multiplex PCR assay. Following the manufacturer's protocol, the hsTCRB Kit was used to amplify rearranged TCR beta chain sequences. An Illumina MiSeq was used to sequence the TCRB libraries. The original methods were these. Demultiplexing, trimming and gene mapping were performed with the kit vendor's proprietary platform. Here the immuneACCESS table is served through TCRdb, limited to in-frame sequences with V and J called. Missing clones are a known gap in these copies; in checked studies unresolved V genes cover under half, and the rest lacks a known reason. V and J calls plus clone size are reproduced from that table; the DNA served to infer D and trimming. The sample records tens of thousands of clones, approximately 84% of which are singletons. The top ten hold about 9.4% of the sample. Comment on this clone: No cognate antigen has been identified for it. Base qualities were left out, and no much larger clone turns up one base away.

What the time point label conveys for this sample: week 11, during vaccination. A 20-mer mutant IDH1 peptide at 300 micrograms in Montanide made up each vaccine dose, which was injected subcutaneously together with topical imiquimod. Newly diagnosed WHO grade 3 or 4 IDH1-mutant astrocytomas showing loss of nuclear ATRX were present in the donors. The samples were drawn from NOA16, a multicentre, single-arm, open-label phase I trial in Germany that tested a mutant IDH1 peptide vaccine in humans for the first time. The DNeasy Blood and Tissue Kit was used to extract genomic DNA from EDTA blood for TCRB sequencing. The junction shows trimming of 0 bases on V and 0 bases on J, plus 3 bases between the germline ends. The CDR3 holds 13 amino acids from the cysteine to the phenylalanine. The entry retains the CDR3 DNA only, 39 bases that are in frame from base 1. From the germline V gene, CDR1 is SGHRS and CDR2 is YFSETQ.

The receptor was isolated from a woman in her forties or fifties with glioma. Rearrangement joined TRBV5-1 to TRBJ1-1, with the identity of the D gene unclear. The source was PBMCs, collected from a glioma patient whose treatment included an IDH1 peptide vaccine. CDR3 region: CASSLELNTEAFF. Here is the DNA: TGCGCCAGCAGCTTGGAGCTGAACACTGAAGCTTTCTTT. With the rest looked up from the reference TRBV5-1 and TRBJ1-1 genes rather than sequenced, the full variable domain is KAGVTQTPRYLIKTRGQQVTLSCSPISGHRSVSWYQQTPGQGLQFLFEYFSETQRNKGNFPGRFSGRQFSNSRSEMNVSTLELGDSALYLCASSLELNTEAFFGQGTRLTVV.